These 29 T cell receptor beta chains were all obtained from the same sample, sequenced in a study of cytomegalovirus exposure and HLA in healthy donors. With 60 Vbeta and 13 Jbeta primers, the PCR was carried out. Here immunoSEQ multiplex PCR was the method, and the copy in TCRdb shows in-frame clones only, minus some. The profile shows some 140,000 clones, 60% to 85% of them singletons. The sample was PBMCs. The receptors derive from a male donor in good health and CMV-seropositive.

This clone was seen just once. This chain joins TRBV5-8 and TRBJ2-3; possible D gene TRBD1, 5 bases. Deletions cut 0 bases from V and 0 bases from J, with 14 bases between. Looked up from germline, CDR1 is SGHTS and CDR2 is YDEGEE. CDR3 size: 17 residues. CDR3 amino acids: CASSLAQDTSSTDTQYF. The CDR3 DNA reads TGTGCCAGCAGCTTGGCCCAGGACACCTCTAGCACAGATACGCAGTATTTT. Variable domain in full (rest from reference TRBV5-8 and TRBJ2-3): EAGVTQSPTHLIKTRGQQATLRCSPISGHTSVYWYQQALGLGLQFLLWYDEGEERNRGNFPPRFSGRQFPNYSSELNVNALELEDSALYLCASSLAQDTSSTDTQYFGPGTRLTVL.

The rearrangement joins TRBV19 to TRBJ1-2; D remains ambiguous. The CDR3 loop spans 14 amino acids. Germline CDR1 LNHDA, CDR2 SQIVND (reference sequence). V was pared by 0 bases and J by 1 base, with 6 bases between. CDR3 in amino acids: CASSIERGNYGYTF. The CDR3 bases are TGTGCCAGTAGTATAGAACGGGGTAACTATGGCTACACCTTC.

The rearrangement joins TRBV27 to TRBJ2-6, with D maybe TRBD1 (8 bases). Trimming took 3 bases from V and 0 from J, leaving 24 bases between them. The CDR3 runs 21 residues. Germline CDR1 reads MNHEY; CDR2 reads SMNVEV (reference sequence). CDR3 region: CASSFRGRGTGGFSGANVLTF. In nucleotides, the CDR3 is TGTGCCAGCAGTTTCCGAGGGAGGGGGACAGGAGGATTCTCTGGGGCCAACGTCCTGACTTTC.

Note on this clone: This sample also contains other DNA sequences that code for the same CDR3. J is TRBJ2-5 and V is TRBV5-1; a possible D gene is TRBD1 (6 bases). CDR3 size: 15 residues. Germline V gene lookup returns CDR1 SGHRS and CDR2 YFSETQ. V was shortened by 1 base and J by 2 bases, with 12 bases between the two germline ends. The CDR3 region is CASSLLMGQQETQYF. CDR3 nucleotides: TGCGCCAGCAGCTTGCTAATGGGACAACAAGAGACCCAGTACTTC.

The rearrangement uses TRBV10-3 and TRBJ2-7; no definite D call. CDR1 and CDR2 (germline): ENHRY, SYGVKD. V lost 2 bases, J lost 2 bases, and 10 bases lay in between. The CDR3 consists of 14 residues. This CDR3 reads CAISEAVNPYEQYF. In DNA, the CDR3 is TGTGCCATCAGTGAGGCGGTTAACCCCTACGAGCAGTACTTC.

The genes are TRBV6-5 and TRBJ2-7, with TRBD2 as a possible D gene (7 bases). CDR3 length: 15 amino acids. Germline-derived CDR1 and CDR2 are MNHEY and SVGAGI. Deletions cut 7 bases from V and 3 bases from J, with 19 bases between. CDR3 sequence: CASTNLGGPLYEQYF. The CDR3 DNA sequence: TGTGCCAGCACAAACCTGGGGGGGCCCCTCTACGAGCAGTACTTC.

V usage is TRBV30 and J usage is TRBJ2-3; 11 bases line up with TRBD2. CDR1 and CDR2 from the germline V gene are GTSNPN and SVGIG (reference sequence). V was pared by 1 base and J by 4 bases, with 7 bases of the junction left unmatched. The CDR3 spans 16 residues. CDR3 residues: CAWSARGSGRADTQYF. CDR3 sequence (DNA): TGTGCCTGGAGTGCCAGGGGTAGCGGGAGGGCAGATACGCAGTATTTT.

This clone was counted a few times. The V call is TRBV6-1, the J call TRBJ2-1; TRBD1 aligns across 11 bases. The CDR3 extends over 17 amino acids. From germline, CDR1 is MNHNS and CDR2 SASEGT. The ends lost 3 bases at V and 6 bases at J; junction bases unmatched: 10. The DNA of the CDR3 is TGTGCCAGCAGTGAGATCATCTCCGGGACAGGGGGCAATGAGCAGTTCTTC. This translates into CASSEIISGTGGNEQFF.

The V gene is TRBV5-3, the J gene TRBJ1-5, with 10 bases matching TRBD1. TRBV5-3 counts as an open reading frame of uncertain function. The junction had 14 bases not matched to a gene; V was cut back by 7 bases and J by 7 bases. This CDR3 has 16 amino acids. The DNA for the CDR3 is TGTGCCAGAGGCTGGAACACCGGGACAGGGGACCAGCCCCAGCATTTT. Its translation: CARGWNTGTGDQPQHF.

This clone was seen once. The gene calls are TRBV7-2 and TRBJ1-5; D is undetermined. Germline V lookup: CDR1 SGHTA, CDR2 FQGNSA. Deletions cut 3 bases from V and 5 bases from J, with 8 bases between. The CDR3 has 13 amino acids. The CDR3 spells CASSFGEDQPQHF. CDR3 DNA sequence: TGTGCCAGCAGCTTTGGGGAGGATCAGCCCCAGCATTTT.

The V gene is TRBV6-1, the J gene TRBJ2-1, with 11 bases identical to TRBD2. J gave up 8 bases and V 4 bases, and 13 bases lay outside the gene matches. CDR1 and CDR2 from the germline V gene are MNHNS and SASEGT. This CDR3 is built from 17 residues. The CDR3 spells CASSGPIAGGQGDEQFF. DNA for the CDR3: TGTGCCAGCAGTGGGCCCATAGCGGGGGGGCAGGGCGATGAGCAGTTCTTC.

The rearrangement links TRBV15 to TRBJ2-1; D not resolved. CDR1 and CDR2 (germline): LNHNV, YYDKDF (reference sequence). V lost 5 bases, J lost 6 bases, and 5 bases lay in between. There are 11 residues in the CDR3. This CDR3 reads CATSSGNEQFF. The CDR3 nucleotides are TGTGCCACCAGCTCCGGCAATGAGCAGTTCTTC.

The chain joins TRBV30 to TRBJ1-1; 8 nucleotides line up with TRBD1. Germline values: CDR1 GTSNPN, CDR2 SVGIG (reference sequence). V shed 3 bases and J 0 bases; nucleotides not matched to a gene: 3. CDR3 length: 14 amino acids. The CDR3 sequence: CAWSGQGLNTEAFF. The CDR3 coding sequence is TGTGCCTGGAGCGGACAGGGACTGAACACTGAAGCTTTCTTT.

This clone was seen once. CDR3 bases: TGTGCCAGCAGCCCCGGGACTAGCGGGGGGGATACGCAGTATTTT. Translated, it gives CASSPGTSGGDTQYF. This chain links TRBV7-3 with TRBJ2-3; 15 bases are a match to TRBD2. V gave up 5 bases and J gave up 6 bases; unmatched junction bases: 3. The CDR3 is 15 amino acids. Germline CDR1 is SGHTA and CDR2 is FQGTGA.

The chain employs TRBV7-9 and TRBJ2-4, with 8 bases fitting TRBD1. The junction had 14 bases not matched to a gene; V was cut back by 5 bases and J by 8 bases. Germline V CDR1 and CDR2: SEHNR, FQNEAQ (reference sequence). The CDR3 consists of 16 residues. The CDR3 DNA reads as TGTGCCAGCAGCCCAGTAACCTCGGGACAGGCGGACATTCAGTACTTC. As protein: CASSPVTSGQADIQYF.

This chain joins TRBV5-4 and TRBJ1-2, with 8 bases aligning to TRBD1. J gave up 4 bases and V 4 bases, and 12 bases lay outside the gene matches. There are 16 residues in the CDR3. The germline CDR1 and CDR2 sequences are SGHNT and YYREEE (reference sequence). CDR3 nucleotides: TGTGCCAGCAGCGCCCCTAAGGACAGGGCAGGCTATGGCTACACCTTC. It encodes CASSAPKDRAGYGYTF. Using reference TRBV5-4 and TRBJ1-2 for the parts outside the CDR3, the full variable domain is ETGVTQSPTHLIKTRGQQVTLRCSSQSGHNTVSWYQQALGQGPQFIFQYYREEENGRGNFPPRFSGLQFPNYSSELNVNALELDDSALYLCASSAPKDRAGYGYTFGSGTRLTVV.

The chain combines TRBV7-3 with TRBJ2-1, with D perhaps TRBD1 (7 bases). CDR3 length: 16 amino acids. CDR1 SGHTA and CDR2 FQGTGA come from the germline V gene. The V end was cut by 5 bases, the J end by 0 bases, with 14 bases between. The CDR3 spells CASSPQGGISYNEQFF. The DNA of the CDR3 is TGTGCCAGCAGCCCCCAGGGGGGTATCTCCTACAATGAGCAGTTCTTC.

This chain links TRBV18 with TRBJ2-7; D gene unclear. Germline CDR1 KGHSH, CDR2 LQKENI. This CDR3 comprises 13 residues. The germline V and J ends were trimmed by 0 bases and 3 bases, with 6 bases remaining between them. The CDR3 here is CASSPPGSYEQYF. The CDR3 nucleotides are TGTGCCAGCTCACCACCGGGCAGCTACGAGCAGTACTTC.

The CDR3 DNA follows: TGCGCCAGCAGCTTGGGACAGCCCACAGATACGCAGTATTTT. Protein product: CASSLGQPTDTQYF. The chain has TRBV5-1 and TRBJ2-3; tentative D call: TRBD1 (5 bases). The CDR3 covers 14 residues. The V and J ends lost 0 bases and 2 bases respectively, with 7 bases between them. Looked up from germline, CDR1 is SGHRS and CDR2 is YFSETQ. The full variable domain, with the rest looked up from reference TRBV5-1 and TRBJ2-3, is KAGVTQTPRYLIKTRGQQVTLSCSPISGHRSVSWYQQTPGQGLQFLFEYFSETQRNKGNFPGRFSGRQFSNSRSEMNVSTLELGDSALYLCASSLGQPTDTQYFGPGTRLTVL.

Here the CDR3 DNA reads TGTGCCAGCAGTTACGACAGCAACAATGAGCAGTTCTTC. Translated, it gives CASSYDSNNEQFF. The chain is built from TRBV27 and TRBJ2-1; possible D gene TRBD1, 5 bases. Germline loops: CDR1 MNHEY, CDR2 SMNVEV (reference sequence). The germline V and J ends were trimmed by 4 bases and 5 bases, with 9 bases remaining between them. The CDR3 loop spans 13 amino acids.

This chain connects TRBV29-1 to TRBJ1-1, with D tentatively TRBD1 (5 bases). Trimming cost V 4 bases and J 4 bases, with 13 bases left between them. Germline V lookup: CDR1 SQVTM, CDR2 ANQGSEA. CDR3 size: 13 residues. CDR3 nucleotide sequence: TGCAGCGTTGCTGGACGGGGGGGCACTGAAGCTTTCTTT. It translates to CSVAGRGGTEAFF.

The chain combines TRBV4-1 with TRBJ2-2; 10 bases match TRBD1. The CDR3 contains 16 residues. In germline, CDR1 is MGHRA, CDR2 YSYEKL. The V segment lost 5 bases and the J segment 7 bases; nucleotides outside the gene matches: 10. The CDR3 coding sequence is TGCGCCAGCAGCTCTTCCGGGACAGGGGTTAACGGGGAGCTGTTTTTT. It is translated as CASSSSGTGVNGELFF.

Remarks on this clone: One end of the junction fails to match germline, which may point to a read error. The chain is built from TRBV7-7 and TRBJ2-2; 7 bases are a match to TRBD1. CDR1 is SSHAT, CDR2 FNYEAQ, per germline (reference sequence). This CDR3 spans 15 amino acids. For the CDR3, the DNA is TGTGCTAGCAGCCCTAGGGGGCCGAACACCGGGGAGCTGTTTTTT. Translated, it gives CASSPRGPNTGELFF.

V gene TRBV7-2 combines with J gene TRBJ1-1; D is unclear. This CDR3 has 13 residues. The V end lost 5 bases, the J end lost 1 base, and 8 bases lay between the germline ends. The germline gives CDR1 SGHTA, CDR2 FQGNSA. In DNA, the CDR3 is TGTGCCAGCAGCACTAGACCGAACACTGAAGCTTTCTTT. Its translation: CASSTRPNTEAFF.

The chain is built from TRBV4-2 and TRBJ2-7; 15 positions match TRBD2. V trimming: 4 bases; J trimming: 4 bases; junction bases outside the gene matches: 5. In germline, CDR1 is LGHNA, CDR2 YNFKEQ. The CDR3 is made up of 16 amino acids. The CDR3 reads CASSPTGTSGGYEQYF. DNA for the CDR3: TGTGCCAGCAGCCCGACGGGGACTAGCGGGGGGTACGAGCAGTACTTC.

The chain uses TRBV28 and TRBJ2-7; D is unclear. This CDR3 comprises 12 residues. Trimming removed 6 bases from V and 6 bases from J, with 12 bases in between. In germline, CDR1 is MDHEN, CDR2 SYDVKM. The CDR3 DNA is TGTGCCAGCAGCCAGTCACAAATCGAGCAGTACTTC. This encodes CASSQSQIEQYF.

The chain employs TRBV7-6 and TRBJ2-1; D gene ambiguous. Germline values: CDR1 SGHVS, CDR2 FNYEAQ. Trimming shortened V by 5 bases and J by 3 bases, and 14 bases separated the two germline ends. The CDR3 runs to 15 residues. CDR3 protein: CASSQIAYGYNEQFF. The CDR3 DNA sequence: TGTGCCAGCAGCCAAATAGCTTACGGCTACAATGAGCAGTTCTTC.

CDR3 amino acids: CASSLEAGAFYEQYF. The CDR3, as DNA: TGTGCCAGCAGCTTAGAAGCGGGGGCCTTCTACGAGCAGTACTTC. This sequence joins TRBV11-2 and TRBJ2-7, with 8 bases aligning to TRBD2. The CDR3 has 15 residues. Trimming took 0 bases from V and 3 from J; bases not matched to a gene: 4. Germline CDR1 reads SGHAT; CDR2 reads FQNNGV.

This clone was detected a few times. V is TRBV28 and J is TRBJ2-2, with D perhaps matching TRBD1 (5 bases). Deletions cut 3 bases from V and 5 bases from J, with 16 bases between. CDR1 is MDHEN, CDR2 SYDVKM, per germline. The CDR3 length is 16 residues. The DNA of the CDR3 is TGTGCCAGCAGTTTTTTGGAAGCAGGGTCTACCGGGGAGCTGTTTTTT. Translation: CASSFLEAGSTGELFF.